Listed here are 18 T cell receptor beta chains from one sample, sequenced in a study of control samples from healthy donors and cancer patients. Method: immunoSEQ multiplex PCR; TCRdb's copy keeps in-frame clones and lacks some. Seen here are tens of thousands of clones, roughly nine tenths observed once, and the top ten hold 0.92%. Material for sequencing was blood. The source of these receptors is a woman aged 25 to 39 in good health.

The rearrangement joins TRBV28 to TRBJ1-5; D is perhaps TRBD1 (5 bases). V shed 6 bases and J shed 4 bases, with 16 bases lying between them. Per the germline V gene, CDR1 is MDHEN and CDR2 is SYDVKM. The CDR3 loop spans 15 amino acids. CDR3 bases: TGTGCCAGCAGCTCCCCACGGGGGTCGAATCAGCCCCAGCATTTT. This gives the protein CASSSPRGSNQPQHF.

This chain links TRBV3-1 (or the pseudogene TRBV3-2) with TRBJ2-7; D could derive from TRBD1 or TRBD2 (6 bases each). Trimming cost V 4 bases and J 5 bases, with 15 bases left between them. CDR1 is LGHDT and CDR2 is YNNKEL in the germline V gene (reference sequence). This CDR3 region has 14 residues. The CDR3 nucleotides are TGTGCCAGCAGCCGACAGGCCCCGGGAGACGAGCAGTACTTC. Translated: CASSRQAPGDEQYF.

The J gene is TRBJ2-4, the V gene TRBV29-1, with 13 bases fitting TRBD2. The trim removed 7 bases at V and 0 bases at J, leaving 9 bases unmatched. The CDR3 has 17 amino acids. The germline CDR1 and CDR2 sequences are SQVTM and ANQGSEA. CDR3 amino acids: CSARTSGGDLAKNIQYF. CDR3 DNA sequence: TGCAGCGCCCGGACTAGCGGGGGTGACCTAGCCAAAAACATTCAGTACTTC.

The chain links TRBV5-4 to TRBJ1-2, with TRBD1 matching 7 bases. Germline V gene data show CDR1 as SGHNT and CDR2 as YYREEE (reference sequence). J was trimmed by 7 bases and V by 0 bases; bases with no gene match: 9. The CDR3 covers 15 residues. CDR3 region: CASSLAKQGPSGYTF. Written as DNA, the CDR3 is TGTGCCAGCAGCTTGGCCAAACAGGGGCCCAGTGGCTACACCTTC.

The rearrangement links TRBV7-2 to TRBJ1-5; 10 bases agree with TRBD1. CDR1 SGHTA and CDR2 FQGNSA come from the germline V gene. There are 16 residues in the CDR3. V shed 0 bases, J shed 3 bases, and the junction held 2 bases outside the gene matches. The CDR3: CASSLAGQGNNQPQHF. As DNA, the CDR3 is TGTGCCAGCAGCTTAGCGGGACAGGGGAACAATCAGCCCCAGCATTTT.

The chain links TRBV5-1 to TRBJ2-5, with D hard to call. Germline V gene lookup returns CDR1 SGHRS and CDR2 YFSETQ. V lost 0 bases, J lost 0 bases, and 6 bases lay in between. This CDR3 region has 14 residues. In DNA, the CDR3 is TGCGCCAGCAGCTTGGTGACTGACCAAGAGACCCAGTACTTC. It yields the protein CASSLVTDQETQYF.

The chain employs TRBV19 and TRBJ2-7; the D gene is possibly TRBD1 (6 bases). Germline values: CDR1 LNHDA, CDR2 SQIVND (reference sequence). This CDR3 contains 15 residues. V was trimmed by 1 base and J by 2 bases, leaving 12 bases between them. This CDR3 is CASSIVGDIPYEQYF. The CDR3 region has the DNA TGTGCCAGTAGTATAGTTGGGGACATCCCCTACGAGCAGTACTTC.

This clone was seen just once. This chain connects TRBV7-2 to TRBJ2-1, with 7 bases fitting TRBD2. Trimming cost V 4 bases and J 6 bases; bases outside gene matches: 9. The germline CDR1 and CDR2 sequences are SGHTA and FQGNSA. The CDR3 spans 15 residues. In DNA, the CDR3 is TGTGCCAGCAGCTGGCAGGGAGGGGCGGGCAATGAGCAGTTCTTC. Its protein product is CASSWQGGAGNEQFF.

The chain's CDR3 is CSVGGYSRRGSNEQFF. CDR3 bases: TGCAGCGTTGGGGGCTATTCGAGGCGGGGCTCCAATGAGCAGTTCTTC. V is TRBV29-1 and J is TRBJ2-1; a weak D match, TRBD2 (6 bases). The CDR3 covers 16 residues. The V end was cut by 4 bases, the J end by 6 bases, with 22 bases between. CDR1 and CDR2 from the germline V gene are SQVTM and ANQGSEA.

This chain uses TRBV19 with TRBJ1-4, with D tentatively TRBD1 (5 bases). Germline CDR1 reads LNHDA; CDR2 reads SQIVND (reference sequence). Trimming cost V 4 bases and J 6 bases, with 15 bases left between them. The CDR3 extends over 15 amino acids. CDR3 protein: CASSNRREGYEKLFF. The CDR3, as DNA: TGTGCCAGTAGTAACCGCAGGGAGGGTTATGAAAAACTGTTTTTT.

This clone was observed a few times. The chain carries TRBV19 and TRBJ1-4; 7 nucleotides agree with TRBD1. Germline V gives CDR1 LNHDA, CDR2 SQIVND (reference sequence). V shed 1 base and J 11 bases; nucleotides not matched to a gene: 1. CDR3 length equals 12 residues. The CDR3 sequence: CASSIGGQKLFF. CDR3 coding DNA: TGTGCCAGTAGTATAGGGGGACAGAAACTGTTTTTT.

V and J are TRBV29-1 and TRBJ2-7; D remains ambiguous. The length of the CDR3 is 14 residues. From germline, CDR1 is SQVTM and CDR2 ANQGSEA. V dropped 5 bases and J dropped 0 bases, with 14 bases sitting between them. This CDR3 is CSVLLGRSSYEQYF. DNA for the CDR3: TGCAGCGTTTTGCTGGGAAGGAGCTCCTACGAGCAGTACTTC.

The DNA of the CDR3 is TGCGCCAGCAGTCAACCCGACCTGAGAAGCTCCTACAATGAGCAGTTCTTC. This encodes CASSQPDLRSSYNEQFF. The gene calls are TRBV23-1 and TRBJ2-1; D remains ambiguous. TRBV23-1 is assigned to the ORF class and has an uncertain function. Trimming cost V 2 bases and J 0 bases, with 14 bases left between them. The CDR3 contains 17 residues.

V usage is TRBV6-2 or TRBV6-3 and J usage is TRBJ1-5; D uncertain. Trimming removed 2 bases at V and 5 bases at J, with 7 bases between. The CDR3 loop spans 13 amino acids. Germline CDR1 MNHEY, CDR2 SVGEGT. The CDR3 DNA follows: TGTGCCAGCAGTTACGTCGACGATCAGCCCCAGCATTTT. Its translation: CASSYVDDQPQHF.

The chain carries TRBV16 and TRBJ1-5, with a weak D call TRBD1 (5 bases). V was cut by 3 bases and J by 7 bases, with 13 bases left in between. Germline-derived CDR1 and CDR2 are KGHSY and FQNENV. There are 14 residues in the CDR3. DNA for the CDR3: TGTGCCAGCAGCCACGAGGCAGGGAGGCAGCCCCAGCATTTT. This translates into CASSHEAGRQPQHF. The full variable domain, its missing parts supplied by reference TRBV16 and TRBJ1-5, is GEEVAQTPKHLVRGEGQKAKLYCAPIKGHSYVFWYQQVLKNEFKFLISFQNENVFDETGMPKERFSAKCLPNSPCSLEIQATKLEDSAVYFCASSHEAGRQPQHFGDGTRLSIL.

V is TRBV18 and J is TRBJ1-2; 7 bases agree with TRBD1. Germline V CDR1 and CDR2: KGHSH, LQKENI. After removal of 1 base from V and 8 bases from J, the junction contained 10 bases not matched to a gene. The CDR3 spans 15 residues. Here the CDR3 DNA reads TGTGCCAGCTCACCACGATCCGGCCAGGGGGAGGGCTACACCTTC. Protein sequence: CASSPRSGQGEGYTF.

In this sample, this clone turned up once. The chain uses TRBV7-9 and TRBJ2-1; possibly TRBD1 for D (6 bases). The CDR3 is 14 amino acids. V lost 0 bases and J lost 9, with 12 bases in between. CDR1 SEHNR and CDR2 FQNEAQ come from the germline V gene (reference sequence). In nucleotides, the CDR3 is TGTGCCAGCAGCTTAGCGCAGGGGCAGGGTGAGCAGTTCTTC. Translation: CASSLAQGQGEQFF.

CDR3 nucleotides: TGTGCCAGCAGTTCTGCTGGCGGGGGGGAAAATGAGCAGTTCTTC. Translation: CASSSAGGGENEQFF. This chain joins TRBV6-2 or TRBV6-3 and TRBJ2-1, with TRBD2 identical over 9 bases. CDR1 and CDR2 from the germline V gene are MNHEY and SVGEGT. The junction had 8 bases not matched to a gene; V was cut back by 4 bases and J by 7 bases. The CDR3 contains 15 residues.